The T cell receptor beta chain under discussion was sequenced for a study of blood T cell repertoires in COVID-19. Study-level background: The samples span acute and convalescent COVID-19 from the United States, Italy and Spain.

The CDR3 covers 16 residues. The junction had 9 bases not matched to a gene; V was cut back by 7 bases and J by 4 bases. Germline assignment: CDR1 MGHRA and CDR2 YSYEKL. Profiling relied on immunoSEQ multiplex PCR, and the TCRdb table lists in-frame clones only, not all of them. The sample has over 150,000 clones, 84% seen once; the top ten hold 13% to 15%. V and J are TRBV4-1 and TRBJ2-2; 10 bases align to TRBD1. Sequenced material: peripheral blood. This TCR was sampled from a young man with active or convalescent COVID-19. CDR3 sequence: CASNLAGTGATGELFF. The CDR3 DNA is TGCGCCAGCAACCTCGCCGGGACAGGGGCCACCGGGGAGCTGTTTTTT.